This T cell receptor (beta chain) was found in a study of T cell changes during pregnancy in multiple sclerosis. Method: immunoSEQ multiplex PCR; TCRdb's copy keeps in-frame clones and lacks some. The top ten clones hold 0.78% of a sample with roughly 110,000 clones, 85% to 95% of them seen once. Germline values: CDR1 SGHDT, CDR2 YYEEEE. The V end lost 1 base, the J end lost 3 bases, and 7 bases lay between the germline ends. The CDR3 totals 13 residues. The chain carries TRBV5-6 and TRBJ1-2; D is ambiguous. This sequence was found in a female donor in good health, enrolled as a control in a pregnancy study. Here the sequenced sample was peripheral blood, taken in the third trimester of pregnancy. CDR3 residues: CASSLSSDYGYTF. CDR3 coding DNA: TGTGCCAGCAGCTTGTCGTCAGACTATGGCTACACCTTC. Full variable domain (outside the CDR3, taken from reference TRBV5-6 and TRBJ1-2): DAGVTQSPTHLIKTRGQQVTLRCSPKSGHDTVSWYQQALGQGPQFIFQYYEEEERQRGNFPDRFSGHQFPNYSSELNVNALLLGDSALYLCASSLSSDYGYTFGSGTRLTVV.